This T cell receptor beta chain came from a study of early T cells in non-severe SARS-CoV-2 infection. Study background: Unsorted whole-blood RNA was sequenced in bulk, leaving chains unpaired.

With 5 bases removed from V and 0 bases from J, the gap between germline ends came to 7 bases. Germline CDR1 is SNHLY and CDR2 is FYNNEI. The CDR3 runs 13 residues. Findings of the study overall: Clonotype matching in VDJdb favored anti-spike CD8 responses and did not capture private and CD4 specificities.

As part of library construction, unique molecular identifiers were attached to individual cDNA molecules. TCRdb redid the calling of the 5' RACE reads with MiXCR, one entry per CDR3 protein. The table has tens of thousands of distinct CDR3 sequences, over 10% seen once. Worth noting for this clonotype: Its antigen remains unknown.

Material for sequencing was whole blood. The sequence was obtained from an adult who was a healthcare worker with PCR-confirmed SARS-CoV-2 infection or an uninfected control (not recorded which). This chain joins TRBV2 and TRBJ1-2, with unresolved D. The CDR3, as DNA: TGTGCCAGCAGTACGACCACTAACTATGGCTACACCTTC. It translates to CASSTTTNYGYTF.